The 6 T cell receptor beta chains reported below all come from one sample, sequenced in a study of T cell responses to AZD1222 COVID-19 vaccine. Data came from immunoSEQ multiplex PCR; TCRdb stores just in-frame clones and leaves some out. The top ten hold roughly 0.87% of the sample, which has approximately 130,000 clones, over 90% seen once. The sequencing here drew on peripheral blood, taken on day 0 of AZD1222 vaccination. Receptors were obtained from an adult in good health.

The chain joins TRBV10-3 to TRBJ1-3; possibly TRBD1 for D (6 bases). Trimming took off 6 bases at V and 2 bases at J, with 11 bases between the two ends. Germline V gives CDR1 ENHRY, CDR2 SYGVKD. This CDR3 spans 14 amino acids. CDR3 in DNA: TGTGCCATCAGGCAGGGGCCCCCTGGAAACACCATATATTTT. Residues: CAIRQGPPGNTIYF.

The J gene is TRBJ1-3, the V gene TRBV25-1; 7 bases are a match to TRBD1. CDR3 size: 15 residues. The germline CDR1 and CDR2 sequences are MGHDK and SYGVNS. The V and J ends lost 0 bases and 4 bases, in that order; junction bases with no gene match: 3. CDR3 nucleotides: TGTGCCAGCAGTGAATACAGGGGGACCGGAAACACCATATATTTT. Amino acid sequence: CASSEYRGTGNTIYF.

The rearrangement uses TRBV27 and TRBJ2-2; 7 bases are a match to TRBD2. The length of the CDR3 is 14 residues. The trim removed 2 bases at V and 6 bases at J, leaving 3 bases unmatched. Germline V lookup: CDR1 MNHEY, CDR2 SMNVEV (reference sequence). Here the CDR3 reads CASSLAGVAGELFF. DNA for the CDR3: TGTGCCAGCAGTTTAGCGGGGGTCGCCGGGGAGCTGTTTTTT.

The gene calls are TRBV5-5 and TRBJ1-2; maybe TRBD1 (5 bases). CDR1 is SGHKS and CDR2 is YYEKEE in the germline V gene (reference sequence). V was shortened by 4 bases and J by 6 bases, with 19 bases between the two germline ends. CDR3 length: 15 residues. DNA of the CDR3: TGTGCCAGCAGCGGGACGGGGCAGCCAGCTGATGGCTACACCTTC. Protein product: CASSGTGQPADGYTF.

J is TRBJ2-2 and V is TRBV19; no reliable D call. Trimming cost V 1 base and J 0 bases, with 6 bases left between them. This CDR3 is 15 amino acids long. CDR1 is LNHDA and CDR2 is SQIVND in the germline V gene (reference sequence). This chain's CDR3 is CASSIAAANTGELFF. CDR3 in DNA: TGTGCCAGTAGTATAGCTGCCGCGAACACCGGGGAGCTGTTTTTT.

The chain is built from TRBV12-3 or TRBV12-4 and TRBJ1-4; D remains unclear. CDR3 size: 12 residues. Deletions cut 6 bases from V and 11 bases from J, with 13 bases between. Here the CDR3 reads CASRLTSGKLFF. In DNA form, the CDR3 reads TGTGCCAGCAGACTGACGTCCGGGAAACTGTTTTTT.